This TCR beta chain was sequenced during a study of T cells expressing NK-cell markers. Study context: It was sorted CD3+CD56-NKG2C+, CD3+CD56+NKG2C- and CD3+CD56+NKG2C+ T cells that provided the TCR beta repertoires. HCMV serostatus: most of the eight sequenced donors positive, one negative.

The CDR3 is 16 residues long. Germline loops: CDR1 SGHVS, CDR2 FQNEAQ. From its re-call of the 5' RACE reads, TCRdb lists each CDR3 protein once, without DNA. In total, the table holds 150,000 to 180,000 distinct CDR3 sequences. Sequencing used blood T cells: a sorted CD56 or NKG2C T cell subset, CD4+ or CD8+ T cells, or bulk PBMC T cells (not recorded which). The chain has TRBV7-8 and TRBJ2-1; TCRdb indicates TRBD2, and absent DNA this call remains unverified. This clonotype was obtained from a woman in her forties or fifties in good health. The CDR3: CASSFGGARPYNEQFF.